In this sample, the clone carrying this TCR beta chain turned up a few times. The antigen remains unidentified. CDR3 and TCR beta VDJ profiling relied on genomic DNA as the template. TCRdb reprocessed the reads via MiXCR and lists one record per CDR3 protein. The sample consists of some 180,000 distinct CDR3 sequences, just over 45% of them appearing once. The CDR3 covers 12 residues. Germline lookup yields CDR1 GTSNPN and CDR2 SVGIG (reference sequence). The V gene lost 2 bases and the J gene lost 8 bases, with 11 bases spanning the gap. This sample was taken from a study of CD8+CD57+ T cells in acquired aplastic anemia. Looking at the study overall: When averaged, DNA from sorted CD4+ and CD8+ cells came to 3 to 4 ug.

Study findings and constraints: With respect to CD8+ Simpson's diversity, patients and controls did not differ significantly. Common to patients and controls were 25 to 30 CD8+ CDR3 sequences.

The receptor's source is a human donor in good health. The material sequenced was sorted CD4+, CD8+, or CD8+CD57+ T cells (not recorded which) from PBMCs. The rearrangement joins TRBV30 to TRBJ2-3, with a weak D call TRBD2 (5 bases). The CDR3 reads CAWSPRAGTQYF. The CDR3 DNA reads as TGTGCCTGGAGTCCCCGCGCGGGTACGCAGTATTTT.